The rows below give T cell receptor beta chains drawn from one sample of a study of T cells in Graves' hyperthyroidism and ophthalmopathy. TCRdb re-analysed the multiplex PCR reads in MiXCR, keeping a single row per CDR3 protein. This table has hundreds of thousands of distinct CDR3 sequences, 14% appearing once. The sequenced material came from blood. The receptors were sampled from a woman younger than 30 with Graves' hyperthyroidism. Both conserved end residues are part of each CDR3.

V	J	CDR3
TRBV3-1	TRBJ2-1	CASSHPRGGSHEQFF
TRBV2	TRBJ2-3	CASRKQGAGTDAQYF
TRBV18	TRBJ2-1	CASSPDLAGGVEQFF
TRBV7-8	TRBJ2-5	CASSLGYGLAGEETQYF
TRBV3-2	TRBJ1-1	CASSQDRGGEDTEAFF
TRBV2	TRBJ1-5	CASSLRFQPQHF
TRBV20-1	TRBJ2-1	CSARPGTGGYNEQFF
TRBV7-9	TRBJ1-4	CASSLDKGYEKLFF
TRBV18	TRBJ2-5	CASSPPEETQYF
TRBV4-1	TRBJ1-2	CASSQHSKGGDYGYTF
TRBV4-3	TRBJ2-7	CASSQDWRGASVGEQYF
TRBV10-3	TRBJ2-1	CAISAAGATYNEQFF
TRBV19	TRBJ1-2	CASRDRGFYGYTF
TRBV30	TRBJ2-3	CAGSQPRGRHGTDTQYF
TRBV19	TRBJ2-2	CASSIFLNTGELFF
TRBV18	TRBJ1-2	CASSPTGAGPNYGYTF
TRBV7-2	TRBJ2-7	CASSLGHGPSYEQYF
TRBV6-2/TRBV6-3	TRBJ2-2	CASSSHGLTGELFF
TRBV20-1	TRBJ2-2	CSAYPQGAHTGELFF
TRBV20-1	TRBJ2-2	CSARASGLAGVGPTGELFF
TRBV7-3	TRBJ2-1	CASSPSGSYNEQFF
TRBV7-3	TRBJ2-1	CASSLGVAGVEQFF
TRBV7-8	TRBJ2-7	CASSSPGFLYEQYF
TRBV5-5	TRBJ1-1	CASSLVGEHAFF
TRBV14	TRBJ2-7	CASSTGLAGAYEQYF
TRBV7-2	TRBJ2-1	CASSSYSGGSYNEQFF